This T cell receptor beta chain was obtained from a study of PD-1 blockade in mismatch repair-deficient tumors. Study-level background: All were previously treated, progressing patients with around eleven mismatch repair-deficient cancer types. Points from the study as a whole: Rapid post-treatment expansion, then contraction, generally preceding radiologic response, marked tumor-resident clones.

Assay: immunoSEQ multiplex PCR; the TCRdb copy retains only in-frame clones and omits some. This sample has 120,000 or so clones, with roughly 90% found just once. On this clone: What it binds is unknown.

Every patient had mismatch repair deficiency by PCR or immunohistochemistry. TCR sequencing covered a few patients who responded to pembrolizumab. The CDR3 is made up of 9 amino acids. Germline assignment: CDR1 SQVTM and CDR2 ANQGSEA. Trimming removed 7 bases at V and 3 bases at J, with 2 bases between. The sequencing used peripheral blood, collected roughly 70 weeks after starting pembrolizumab. The TCR comes from an adult with mismatch repair-deficient cancer. The chain recombines TRBV29-1 with TRBJ2-3; D gene uncertain. CDR3 protein: CSGTDTQYF. The CDR3 DNA is TGCAGCGGTACAGATACGCAGTATTTT.